This T cell receptor (beta chain) was profiled in a study of T cell responses to AZD1222 COVID-19 vaccine. General study findings and limits: There were repertoire samples only from the period after the peak T cell response. Donors were mostly white British, more females; clonal diversity possibly underestimated.

V lost 5 bases, J lost 6 bases, and 5 bases stayed unmatched. Germline V gene sequence: CDR1 MNHEY, CDR2 SVGAGI. This CDR3 has 15 amino acids. Turning to this clone: No antigen is known for it.

The protocol was immunoSEQ multiplex PCR, while the TCRdb copy is restricted to in-frame clones and leaves out a portion. Of around 160,000 clones listed, 88% are singletons. The clonotype originates from an adult in good health. This sequence joins TRBV6-5 and TRBJ2-2; 11 nucleotides line up with TRBD2. The sequenced sample was peripheral blood, obtained on day 0 of AZD1222 vaccination. The CDR3 DNA sequence: TGTGCCAGCAGTAATAGCGGGGGGGCCCCCGGGGAGCTGTTTTTT. Protein product: CASSNSGGAPGELFF.